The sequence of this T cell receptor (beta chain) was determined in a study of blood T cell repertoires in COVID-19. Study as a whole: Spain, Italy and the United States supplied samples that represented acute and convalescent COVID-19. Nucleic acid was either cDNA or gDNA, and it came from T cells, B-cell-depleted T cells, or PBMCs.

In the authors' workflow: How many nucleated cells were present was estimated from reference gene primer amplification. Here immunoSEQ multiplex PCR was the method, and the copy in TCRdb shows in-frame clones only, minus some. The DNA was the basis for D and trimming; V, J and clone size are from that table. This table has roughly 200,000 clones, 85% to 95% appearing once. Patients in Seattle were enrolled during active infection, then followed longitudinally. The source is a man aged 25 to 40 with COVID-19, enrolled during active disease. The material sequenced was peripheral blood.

The CDR3 protein is CASSALPYGVSGNTIYF. In DNA, the CDR3 is TGTGCCAGCAGTGCCCTACCCTATGGAGTCTCTGGAAACACCATATATTTT. The V call is TRBV25-1, the J call TRBJ1-3, with D uncertain. Germline CDR1 reads MGHDK; CDR2 reads SYGVNS. V was pared by 4 bases and J by 0 bases, with 16 bases between. The CDR3 is made up of 17 amino acids.